This record concerns one T cell receptor (beta chain) sequence. Its matching antigen is unknown. The primer mix had 60 Vbeta and 13 Jbeta primers. Authors' processing steps: The authors later counted roughly 79 million unique TCR beta chains, roughly 10 million of them shared. Profiled with immunoSEQ multiplex PCR; TCRdb holds only in-frame clones, not every one. V and J calls and clone size come straight from that table; D and trimming were deduced from the DNA. The sample lists 110,000 or so clones, roughly 72% occurring once. The CDR3 loop spans 18 amino acids. Germline V gene lookup returns CDR1 MDHEN and CDR2 SYDVKM. The V gene lost 3 bases and the J gene lost 3 bases, with 21 bases spanning the gap. This sample is drawn from a study of cytomegalovirus exposure and HLA in healthy donors. In the study overall: From HLA-typed donors, an early data release held some 91 million unique TCRs.

The study's findings and limits: It was assumed in the presence/absence analyses that sequencing depth was roughly uniform across donors. It was reported that TCR beta sequences correctly inferred the HLA-A and HLA-B alleles for most subjects.

The genes are TRBV28 and TRBJ1-5; maybe TRBD1 (6 bases). The sample was PBMCs. The sequence derives from a middle-aged woman in good health and CMV-seropositive. The CDR3 DNA reads TGTGCCAGCAGTTTGGAGGAATTCCGGACAGCCTTCAATCAGCCCCAGCATTTT. It yields the protein CASSLEEFRTAFNQPQHF.